This T cell receptor (beta chain) was sequenced in a study of Ad26.COV2.S vaccination and SARS-CoV-2 variants. This clone was seen more than once but under ten times. The CDR3 has 16 residues. In germline, CDR1 is SGHRS, CDR2 YFSETQ. V lost 0 bases and J lost 2; bases outside the gene matches: 4. As for treatment: about 20 received Ad26.COV2.S at low or high dose, single or two shots; roughly five received placebo; per-sample allocation not given. Specimen acquisition occurred on day 63 following the initial vaccine or placebo injection. The table came from immunoSEQ multiplex PCR; TCRdb's copy has only in-frame clones and leaves some out. The top ten hold approximately 2.1% of the sample, which has about 320,000 clones, around four fifths seen once.

The source of this sequence is a person aged 18-60 years who received the Ad26.COV2.S COVID-19 vaccine or a placebo. The sample consisted of peripheral blood, taken in a trial of Ad26.COV2.S vaccine versus placebo. The chain uses TRBV5-1 and TRBJ2-3, with 9 bases identical to TRBD2. The DNA of the CDR3 is TGCGCCAGCAGCTTGGGGCTAGCGGGGACCACAGATACGCAGTATTTT. Its translation is CASSLGLAGTTDTQYF.